The 21 T cell receptor beta chains below come from one sample, sequenced in a study of shared clonotypes between healthy human individuals. The assay was immunoSEQ multiplex PCR, and TCRdb's table has in-frame clones only and misses some. The data contain under 2,000,000 clones, approximately 94% of them seen just once; the ten biggest clones take up under 1.5%. Cells designated naive CD8 were CD45RO-negative and were positively selected for CCR7, with terminally differentiated effector memory CD45RA+ cells excluded. Input material: naive CD8+ T cells sorted from blood. These receptors all come from a man aged 18 to 30 in good health.

The CDR3 reads CAISAQGEETQYF. The CDR3 DNA reads TGTGCCATCAGTGCCCAGGGGGAAGAGACCCAGTACTTC. This chain connects TRBV10-3 to TRBJ2-5, with 7 bases aligning to TRBD1. The V gene's germline CDR1 is ENHRY and CDR2 SYGVKD. J lost 3 bases, V lost 4 bases, and 2 bases had no gene match. The CDR3 runs 13 residues.

The gene calls are TRBV6-7 and TRBJ2-5; 10 bases match TRBD2. TRBV6-7 carries the ORF label, with uncertain function. With 2 bases clipped from V and 5 bases from J, the junction kept 5 bases outside the gene matches. The CDR3 sequence is 15 residues long. CDR3 DNA: TGTGCCAGCAGTTACCCTAGCGGGAGAGGGGAGACCCAGTACTTC. This translates into CASSYPSGRGETQYF.

This chain uses TRBV5-6 with TRBJ1-1, with D possibly matching TRBD1 (5 bases). Germline loops: CDR1 SGHDT, CDR2 YYEEEE. Between the trimmed V and J ends, which lost 2 bases and 11 bases, there was a span of 19 bases. The CDR3 is 14 amino acids. For the CDR3, the DNA is TGTGCCAGCAGCTTCGCGACAGCCTCCGAAAGGGCTTTCTTT. This gives the protein CASSFATASERAFF.

The chain has TRBV9 and TRBJ1-1; no definite D call. Per germline, CDR1 SGDLS and CDR2 YYNGEE. Trimming cost V 2 bases and J 3 bases, with 8 bases left between them. The CDR3 spans 13 residues. CDR3: CASSVMWDTEAFF. CDR3 in DNA: TGTGCCAGCAGCGTTATGTGGGACACTGAAGCTTTCTTT.

This chain uses TRBV30 with TRBJ2-3; TRBD1 is a possible D gene (6 bases). Germline V gene data show CDR1 as GTSNPN and CDR2 as SVGIG (reference sequence). The V and J ends lost 2 bases and 1 base respectively, with 16 bases between them. The CDR3 contains 16 residues. The CDR3 bases are TGTGCCTGGAGTTATACAGGGTTGGCGGGCACAGATACGCAGTATTTT. Amino acid sequence: CAWSYTGLAGTDTQYF.

The chain combines TRBV9 with TRBJ1-5; TRBD1 matches 7 bases. This CDR3 region has 12 residues. Germline V lookup: CDR1 SGDLS, CDR2 YYNGEE. V trimming: 4 bases; J trimming: 7 bases; junction bases outside the gene matches: 2. This chain's CDR3 is CASSRGGQPQHF. DNA of the CDR3: TGTGCCAGCAGCAGAGGGGGCCAGCCCCAGCATTTT.

V gene TRBV6-6 combines with J gene TRBJ2-5, with TRBD2 matching 7 bases. The ends lost 7 bases at V and 4 bases at J; junction bases unmatched: 6. CDR1 is MNHNY, CDR2 SVGAGI, per germline (reference sequence). CDR3 size: 13 residues. CDR3 sequence: CASTPSGGETQYF. CDR3 sequence (DNA): TGTGCCAGCACCCCCTCGGGGGGAGAGACCCAGTACTTC.

V usage is TRBV29-1 and J usage is TRBJ1-2; a weak D match, TRBD1 (6 bases). Germline assignment: CDR1 SQVTM and CDR2 ANQGSEA. Deletions cut 1 base from V and 4 bases from J, with 10 bases between. The CDR3 covers 13 residues. As DNA, the CDR3 is TGCAGCGTTGAAGGGACAGACTTCTATGGCTACACCTTC. Translated, it gives CSVEGTDFYGYTF.

The chain is built from TRBV19 and TRBJ1-1; D is unclear. There are 14 residues in the CDR3. The germline CDR1 and CDR2 sequences are LNHDA and SQIVND (reference sequence). The V end lost 6 bases, the J end lost 1 base, and 12 bases lay between the germline ends. The CDR3 bases are TGTGCCAGTAGCCTAGCATCCGAGAACACTGAAGCTTTCTTT. Its translation: CASSLASENTEAFF. Using reference TRBV19 and TRBJ1-1 for the parts outside the CDR3, the full variable domain is DGGITQSPKYLFRKEGQNVTLSCEQNLNHDAMYWYRQDPGQGLRLIYYSQIVNDFQKGDIAEGYSVSREKKESFPLTVTSAQKNPTAFYLCASSLASENTEAFFGQGTRLTVV.

CDR3 loop: CASSGDRGEKLFF. The CDR3 DNA reads TGTGCCAGCAGTGGGGACAGGGGTGAAAAACTGTTTTTT. This chain links TRBV27 with TRBJ1-4, with 10 nucleotides matching TRBD1. J lost 7 bases, V lost 5 bases, and 1 base had no gene match. This CDR3 comprises 13 residues. Per the germline V gene, CDR1 is MNHEY and CDR2 is SMNVEV (reference sequence).

This clone was detected once. In nucleotides, the CDR3 is TGTGCCAGCAGCTTAAATCGGGGACTTCGGAACACTGAAGCTTTCTTT. As protein: CASSLNRGLRNTEAFF. The chain couples TRBV7-2 to TRBJ1-1; D is possibly TRBD1 (5 bases). From germline, CDR1 is SGHTA and CDR2 FQGNSA. V was pared by 2 bases and J by 1 base, with 14 bases between. The CDR3 is 16 residues long.

The genes are TRBV11-2 and TRBJ2-7; 12 bases align to TRBD2. V was clipped by 5 bases and J by 4 bases; unmatched bases: 9. From germline, CDR1 is SGHAT and CDR2 FQNNGV. The CDR3 consists of 16 residues. CDR3 DNA sequence: TGTGCCAGCAGCCGAACCGGGACTAGCGGGTTGTACGAGCAGTACTTC. It yields the protein CASSRTGTSGLYEQYF.

The V call is TRBV5-4, the J call TRBJ1-2, with D hard to call. This CDR3 contains 14 residues. With 4 bases removed from V and 8 bases from J, the gap between germline ends came to 18 bases. CDR1 is SGHNT and CDR2 is YYREEE in the germline V gene (reference sequence). The chain's CDR3 is CASSDPGEILGYTF. In DNA, the CDR3 is TGTGCCAGCAGCGACCCGGGAGAGATATTGGGCTACACCTTC.

The rearrangement links TRBV29-1 to TRBJ2-7; a possible D gene is TRBD2 (6 bases). Germline CDR1 SQVTM, CDR2 ANQGSEA. The CDR3 is 16 residues long. Trimming left V 0 bases short and J 1 base short, with 16 bases between. DNA of the CDR3: TGCAGCGTTGAAGATCGTTACGGGAGTTATTCCTACGAGCAGTACTTC. This translates into CSVEDRYGSYSYEQYF.

J is TRBJ1-4 and V is TRBV5-1; no firm D call. Germline V gene sequence: CDR1 SGHRS, CDR2 YFSETQ. V lost 4 bases to trimming and J lost 6 bases, with 13 bases between them. The CDR3 covers 14 residues. This CDR3 is CASSPEVIHEKLFF. The CDR3, as DNA: TGCGCCAGCAGCCCCGAAGTAATTCATGAAAAACTGTTTTTT. The complete variable domain, with remaining parts taken from reference TRBV5-1 and TRBJ1-4, reads KAGVTQTPRYLIKTRGQQVTLSCSPISGHRSVSWYQQTPGQGLQFLFEYFSETQRNKGNFPGRFSGRQFSNSRSEMNVSTLELGDSALYLCASSPEVIHEKLFFGSGTQLSVL.

The rearrangement uses TRBV28 and TRBJ1-2, with 7 bases matching TRBD1. The trim removed 6 bases at V and 4 bases at J, leaving 8 bases unmatched. Germline CDR1 and CDR2: MDHEN and SYDVKM. The CDR3 runs to 14 residues. CDR3: CASSPTTGSYGYTF. CDR3 DNA: TGTGCCAGCAGCCCCACGACAGGGTCCTATGGCTACACCTTC.

The gene calls are TRBV9 and TRBJ1-1; perhaps TRBD1 as D (5 bases). The CDR3 covers 13 residues. CDR1 is SGDLS and CDR2 is YYNGEE in the germline V gene. V lost 3 bases, J lost 5 bases, and 11 bases lay in between. CDR3 amino acids: CASSEDSRTEAFF. CDR3 nucleotides: TGTGCCAGCAGCGAAGACAGTCGGACTGAAGCTTTCTTT. Complete variable domain (other parts from reference TRBV9 and TRBJ1-1): DSGVTQTPKHLITATGQRVTLRCSPRSGDLSVYWYQQSLDQGLQFLIQYYNGEERAKGNILERFSAQQFPDLHSELNLSSLELGDSALYFCASSEDSRTEAFFGQGTRLTVV.

The rearrangement links TRBV11-2 to TRBJ2-3; 13 bases line up with TRBD2. The CDR3 runs to 18 residues. The germline V gene has CDR1 SGHAT and CDR2 FQNNGV. With 0 bases clipped from V and 1 base from J, the junction kept 4 bases outside the gene matches. For the CDR3, the DNA is TGTGCCAGCAGCTTAGAACTAGCGGGGGGGCTACGCACAGATACGCAGTATTTT. It yields the protein CASSLELAGGLRTDTQYF.

In DNA form, the CDR3 reads TGTGCCAGCAGCGAAGAGGCGGGGCAAGCTTTCTTT. This translates into CASSEEAGQAFF. The chain is built from TRBV9 and TRBJ1-1; D perhaps matches TRBD1 (5 bases). This CDR3 has 12 residues. Germline values: CDR1 SGDLS, CDR2 YYNGEE. V was trimmed by 3 bases and J by 9 bases, leaving 12 bases between them.

The gene calls are TRBV5-4 and TRBJ2-7; D ambiguous. Germline V gene sequence: CDR1 SGHNT, CDR2 YYREEE (reference sequence). The CDR3 spans 16 residues. With 0 bases removed from V and 4 bases from J, the gap between germline ends came to 17 bases. The CDR3 reads CASSLGSGPTPYEQYF. Here the CDR3 DNA reads TGTGCCAGCAGCTTGGGCTCGGGCCCAACACCTTACGAGCAGTACTTC.

The chain is built from TRBV2 and TRBJ1-5; a weak D match, TRBD1 (6 bases). Germline assignment: CDR1 SNHLY and CDR2 FYNNEI. The ends were cut back, 9 bases at V and 0 bases at J, with 18 bases in the middle. The CDR3 runs to 16 residues. The CDR3 nucleotides read TGTGCCAGTAGGGACAAACAGGCAGATAGCAATCAGCCCCAGCATTTT. Amino acids: CASRDKQADSNQPQHF.